These 11 T cell receptor beta chains were sequenced from one sample in a study of cytomegalovirus exposure and HLA in healthy donors. TCRdb's table, derived via immunoSEQ multiplex PCR, lists solely in-frame clones and lacks some. In the table there are around 70,000 clones, 90% to 95% of which are singletons. The sequenced material came from PBMCs. Receptors were obtained from a woman in her late teens or twenties in good health and CMV-seronegative.

CDR3 loop: CASSADRVGTGELFF. The CDR3 DNA reads TGCGCCAGCAGCGCGGACAGGGTTGGCACCGGGGAGCTGTTTTTT. The chain joins TRBV5-1 to TRBJ2-2; 8 bases line up with TRBD1. The CDR3 spans 15 residues. Trimming cost V 4 bases and J 4 bases; bases outside gene matches: 6. CDR1 SGHRS and CDR2 YFSETQ come from the germline V gene.

The rearrangement links TRBV7-8 to TRBJ2-1; D might be TRBD2 (5 bases). The V end lost 5 bases, the J end lost 2 bases, and 10 bases lay between the germline ends. The CDR3 consists of 14 residues. Germline lookup yields CDR1 SGHVS and CDR2 FQNEAQ. In nucleotides, the CDR3 is TGTGCCAGCAGCCCCAGTAGCGCCTACAATGAGCAGTTCTTC. Translated: CASSPSSAYNEQFF.

This chain links TRBV6-1 with TRBJ2-7; 10 bases fit TRBD2. Trimming took 7 bases from V and 2 from J; bases not matched to a gene: 5. The V gene's germline CDR1 is MNHNS and CDR2 SASEGT. The CDR3 is made up of 14 amino acids. The CDR3 loop reads CASNRSGRAYEQYF. For the CDR3, the DNA is TGTGCCAGCAATCGCAGCGGGAGGGCCTACGAGCAGTACTTC.

The chain is built from TRBV6-5 and TRBJ1-1, with TRBD1 matching over 7 bases. The CDR3 loop spans 14 amino acids. CDR1 MNHEY and CDR2 SVGAGI come from the germline V gene. The junction had 10 bases not matched to a gene; V was cut back by 6 bases and J by 6 bases. CDR3: CASRLTGLVSEAFF. The CDR3 DNA follows: TGTGCCAGCAGATTGACAGGGCTGGTCTCTGAAGCTTTCTTT.

V usage is TRBV14 and J usage is TRBJ1-2; 9 nucleotides line up with TRBD1. From germline, CDR1 is SGHDN and CDR2 FVKESK. CDR3 length equals 13 residues. V gave up 10 bases and J gave up 7 bases; unmatched junction bases: 10. The DNA for the CDR3 is TGTGCCACCTCCACCGGGACAGGGAGTGGCTACACCTTC. Translation: CATSTGTGSGYTF.

This rearrangement joins TRBV28 to TRBJ2-7; possibly TRBD1 for D (6 bases). Trimming shortened V by 3 bases and J by 7 bases, and 19 bases separated the two germline ends. There are 15 residues in the CDR3. Germline V gene lookup returns CDR1 MDHEN and CDR2 SYDVKM. The CDR3 nucleotides read TGTGCCAGCAGTTTTCCCCAGGGGCGTCGTGGTGAGCAGTACTTC. Its protein product is CASSFPQGRRGEQYF.

This clone has a single count. The chain has TRBV11-2 and TRBJ2-7; TRBD1 matches 7 bases. V trimming: 2 bases; J trimming: 6 bases; junction bases outside the gene matches: 13. The CDR3 loop spans 16 amino acids. The germline gives CDR1 SGHAT, CDR2 FQNNGV. Here the CDR3 DNA reads TGTGCCAGCAGCTTAAACCGGGACAGAGCTACAGTCGAGCAGTACTTC. Translating it yields CASSLNRDRATVEQYF.

The rearrangement joins TRBV7-9 to TRBJ2-7; 15 positions match TRBD2. CDR1 is SEHNR and CDR2 is FQNEAQ in the germline V gene (reference sequence). Germline trimming cut 5 bases from V and 5 bases from J; bases unmatched to any gene: 10. There are 17 residues in the CDR3. The CDR3 DNA is TGTGCCAGCAGCGCACCTGGGACTAGCGGGGGGACCCACGAGCAGTACTTC. It codes for CASSAPGTSGGTHEQYF.

The chain employs TRBV7-9 and TRBJ1-6, with 7 bases that match TRBD1. The V gene end was trimmed by 7 bases and the J gene end by 6 bases; junction bases not matched to a gene: 9. CDR3 length: 15 amino acids. In germline, CDR1 is SEHNR, CDR2 FQNEAQ (reference sequence). CDR3 DNA sequence: TGTGCCAGCATCCAGCTGGGACAGATTAATTCACCCCTCCACTTT. Its protein is CASIQLGQINSPLHF.

This clone occurred once. The chain joins TRBV4-1 to TRBJ2-1; TRBD1 matches at 8 bases. V lost 0 bases, J lost 6 bases, and 10 bases stayed unmatched. From germline, CDR1 is MGHRA and CDR2 YSYEKL. The CDR3 has 17 amino acids. The CDR3 loop reads CASSQEVPGTGFNEQFF. The DNA for the CDR3 is TGCGCCAGCAGCCAAGAGGTCCCTGGGACAGGATTCAATGAGCAGTTCTTC.

V is TRBV28 and J is TRBJ2-6; TRBD1 is a possible D gene (6 bases). V was trimmed by 10 bases and J by 1 base, leaving 14 bases between them. The CDR3 covers 15 residues. Germline V gene lookup returns CDR1 MDHEN and CDR2 SYDVKM. The DNA for the CDR3 is TGTGCCATACAAACGACAGGTTCTGGGGCCAACGTCCTGACTTTC. Protein product: CAIQTTGSGANVLTF.